The TCR beta chain described here comes from a study of control samples from healthy donors and cancer patients. This CDR3 region has 14 residues. Germline V lookup: CDR1 ENHRY, CDR2 SYGVKD. Deletions cut 4 bases from V and 8 bases from J, with 17 bases between. This clone was recorded once. Generated by immunoSEQ multiplex PCR, the TCRdb table keeps only in-frame clones and is missing some. The repertoire holds 170,000 or so clones, about nine tenths seen once, with approximately 2% in the top ten. This chain uses TRBV10-3 with TRBJ1-2; D remains unclear. This receptor was identified in a woman aged 35 to 49 in good health. The sequenced sample was blood. CDR3 sequence: CAISGDEGMGGYTF. For the CDR3, the DNA is TGTGCCATCAGTGGAGATGAGGGAATGGGCGGCTACACCTTC.